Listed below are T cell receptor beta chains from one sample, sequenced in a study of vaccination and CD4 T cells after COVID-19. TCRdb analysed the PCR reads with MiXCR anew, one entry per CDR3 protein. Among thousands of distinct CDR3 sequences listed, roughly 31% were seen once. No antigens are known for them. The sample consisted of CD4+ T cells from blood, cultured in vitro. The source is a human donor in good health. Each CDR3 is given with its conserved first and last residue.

CDR3: CASSLAGTGRGYTF; J: TRBJ1-2; V: TRBV5-6
CDR3: CASSPDSNQPQHF; J: TRBJ1-5; V: TRBV18
CDR3: CASSPSDSQGQPQHF; J: TRBJ1-5; V: TRBV4-2
CDR3: CASSYRVGNQPQHF; J: TRBJ1-5; V: TRBV19
CDR3: CSASNGWGNQPQHF; J: TRBJ1-5; V: TRBV20-1
CDR3: CASSALRDRGFTEAFF; J: TRBJ1-1; V: TRBV7-2
CDR3: CASSLWASGTDTQYF; J: TRBJ2-3; V: TRBV7-3
CDR3: CASSLVRGALGRMRETQYF; J: TRBJ2-5; V: TRBV11-2
CDR3: CASSMGHDGSYGYTF; J: TRBJ1-2; V: TRBV19
CDR3: CASSYSARHDSPLHF; J: TRBJ1-6; V: TRBV6-2/TRBV6-3
CDR3: CASSNLEEQFF; J: TRBJ2-1; V: TRBV7-8
CDR3: CSVSQGVGNQPQHF; J: TRBJ1-5; V: TRBV20-1
CDR3: CASSGGLGTELLRNQPQHF; J: TRBJ1-5; V: TRBV28
CDR3: CASSEWGWTGELFF; J: TRBJ2-2; V: TRBV6-1
CDR3: CASSLTGTGGFTDTQYF; J: TRBJ2-3; V: TRBV7-3
CDR3: CASSPYRGTEAFF; J: TRBJ1-1; V: TRBV18
CDR3: CASSLTGTVNTEAFF; J: TRBJ1-1; V: TRBV5-1
CDR3: CSAREQGASSSGANVLTF; J: TRBJ2-6; V: TRBV20-1
CDR3: CASRGLAGSTDTQYF; J: TRBJ2-3; V: TRBV27
CDR3: CASRPGTQTYEQYF; J: TRBJ2-7; V: TRBV2
CDR3: CAWSPRARGRTEAFF; J: TRBJ1-1; V: TRBV30
CDR3: CASSLVMETQYF; J: TRBJ2-5; V: TRBV5-4
CDR3: CATSLQGQETQYF; J: TRBJ2-5; V: TRBV15
CDR3: CASSLQGLNPEAFF; J: TRBJ1-1; V: TRBV28
CDR3: CVSSLYRQGYGYTF; J: TRBJ1-2; V: TRBV28
CDR3: CASRANWGYEQYF; J: TRBJ2-7; V: TRBV6-1
CDR3: CASSLSGSSYEQYF; J: TRBJ2-7; V: TRBV7-3
CDR3: CASSLRQGDYNEQFF; J: TRBJ2-1; V: TRBV5-1
CDR3: CASGYLGVNSNQPQHF; J: TRBJ1-5; V: TRBV28
CDR3: CASSEGGRNYGYTF; J: TRBJ1-2; V: TRBV6-1
CDR3: CASSLGLAGPTGELFF; J: TRBJ2-2; V: TRBV6-2/TRBV6-3
CDR3: CASRLDGNYGYTF; J: TRBJ1-2; V: TRBV28
CDR3: CASSTGLAGGNEQFF; J: TRBJ2-1; V: TRBV5-6
CDR3: CSARLAGVTDTQYF; J: TRBJ2-3; V: TRBV20-1
CDR3: CASSPGVDTGELFF; J: TRBJ2-2; V: TRBV6-1
CDR3: CASSTDSANSPLHF; J: TRBJ1-6; V: TRBV6-4
CDR3: CASPILTGTSDAYEQYF; J: TRBJ2-7; V: TRBV2
CDR3: CASSFLDPGQGTGHF; J: TRBJ1-5; V: TRBV28
CDR3: CASRVTGLSNTGELFF; J: TRBJ2-2; V: TRBV6-1
CDR3: CASSPGGDVLGYTF; J: TRBJ1-2; V: TRBV5-1
CDR3: CASSSSSYEQYF; J: TRBJ2-7; V: TRBV28
CDR3: CATGTGGAYTEAFF; J: TRBJ1-1; V: TRBV15
CDR3: CASSLLAGAGAGARGTYNEQFF; J: TRBJ2-1; V: TRBV7-3
CDR3: CSAPHGGQPFRYEQYF; J: TRBJ2-7; V: TRBV20-1
CDR3: CASSETRSNQPQHF; J: TRBJ1-5; V: TRBV6-1
CDR3: CASSSRTSGQYF; J: TRBJ2-7; V: TRBV27
CDR3: CSARGDRVLSYEQFF; J: TRBJ2-1; V: TRBV20-1
CDR3: CATKAGLGENIQYF; J: TRBJ2-4; V: TRBV10-3
CDR3: CATRPSGPANTEAFF; J: TRBJ1-1; V: TRBV24-1